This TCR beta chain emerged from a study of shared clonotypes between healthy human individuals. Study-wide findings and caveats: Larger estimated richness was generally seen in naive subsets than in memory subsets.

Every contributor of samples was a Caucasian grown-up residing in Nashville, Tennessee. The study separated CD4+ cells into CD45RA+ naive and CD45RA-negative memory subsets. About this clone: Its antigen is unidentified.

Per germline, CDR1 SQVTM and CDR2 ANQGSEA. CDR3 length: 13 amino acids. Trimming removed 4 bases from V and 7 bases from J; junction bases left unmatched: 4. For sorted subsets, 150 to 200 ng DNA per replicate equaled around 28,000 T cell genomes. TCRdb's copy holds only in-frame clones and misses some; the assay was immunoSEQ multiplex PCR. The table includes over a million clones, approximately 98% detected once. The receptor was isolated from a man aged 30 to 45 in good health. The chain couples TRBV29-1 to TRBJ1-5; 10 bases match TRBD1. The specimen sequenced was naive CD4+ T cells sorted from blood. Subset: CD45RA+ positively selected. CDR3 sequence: CSVGQGAHQPQHF. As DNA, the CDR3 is TGCAGCGTTGGACAGGGGGCCCACCAGCCCCAGCATTTT.